This TCR beta chain comes out of a study of cytomegalovirus exposure and HLA in healthy donors. Germline assignment: CDR1 LGHNA and CDR2 YSLEER. This CDR3 has 16 amino acids. Germline trimming cut 3 bases from V and 1 base from J; bases unmatched to any gene: 7. Use of 60 Vbeta and 13 Jbeta primers characterized the PCR. Libraries were prepared by immunoSEQ multiplex PCR; TCRdb keeps only in-frame clonotypes and omits some of them. The repertoire holds around 150,000 clones, with about 75% as singletons. Overall study findings and caveats: Within the data, a cluster of highly shared sequence variants was likely a sequencing artifact. An assumption of roughly uniform sequencing depth across donors underlay the presence/absence analyses. In a later analysis, TCR association rates varied by HLA locus: DRB1 most, HLA-C fewest.

A word on this clone: Its specificity is unknown.

Input material: PBMCs. The V gene is TRBV4-3, the J gene TRBJ2-3; 7 bases fit TRBD2. This TCR derives from a woman aged 30 to 39 in good health and CMV-seronegative. DNA for the CDR3: TGCGCCAGCAGCCAGGGCAGCGGGGCCGGCACAGATACGCAGTATTTT. Residues: CASSQGSGAGTDTQYF.